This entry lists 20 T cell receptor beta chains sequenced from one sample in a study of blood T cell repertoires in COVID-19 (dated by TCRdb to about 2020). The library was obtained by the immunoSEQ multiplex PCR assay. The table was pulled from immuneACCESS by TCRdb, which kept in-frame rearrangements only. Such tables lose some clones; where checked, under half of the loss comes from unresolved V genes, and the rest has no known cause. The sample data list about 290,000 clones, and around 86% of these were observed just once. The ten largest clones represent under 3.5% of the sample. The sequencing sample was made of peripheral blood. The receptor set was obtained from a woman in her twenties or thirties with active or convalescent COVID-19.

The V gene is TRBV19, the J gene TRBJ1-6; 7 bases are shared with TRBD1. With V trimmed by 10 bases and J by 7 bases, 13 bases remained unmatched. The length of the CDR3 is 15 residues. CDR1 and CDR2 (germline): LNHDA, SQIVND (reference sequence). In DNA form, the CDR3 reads TGTGCCACCAGACTGGGCTCACAGGGGAATTCACCCCTCCACTTT. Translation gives CATRLGSQGNSPLHF.

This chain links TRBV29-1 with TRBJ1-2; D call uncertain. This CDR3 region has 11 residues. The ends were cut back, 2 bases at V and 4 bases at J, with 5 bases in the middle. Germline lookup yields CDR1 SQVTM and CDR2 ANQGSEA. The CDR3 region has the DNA TGCAGCGTTGAATTTAGCTATGGCTACACCTTC. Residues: CSVEFSYGYTF. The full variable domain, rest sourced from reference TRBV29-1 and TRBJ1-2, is SAVISQKPSRDICQRGTSLTIQCQVDSQVTMMFWYRQQPGQSLTLIATANQGSEATYESGFVIDKFPISRPNLTFSTLTVSNMSPEDSSIYLCSVEFSYGYTFGSGTRLTVV.

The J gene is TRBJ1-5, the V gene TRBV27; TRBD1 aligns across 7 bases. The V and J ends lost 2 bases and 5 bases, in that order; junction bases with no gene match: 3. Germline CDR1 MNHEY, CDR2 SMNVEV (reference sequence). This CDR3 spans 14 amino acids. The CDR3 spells CASSLKQGYQPQHF. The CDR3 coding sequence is TGTGCCAGCAGTTTAAAACAGGGGTATCAGCCCCAGCATTTT.

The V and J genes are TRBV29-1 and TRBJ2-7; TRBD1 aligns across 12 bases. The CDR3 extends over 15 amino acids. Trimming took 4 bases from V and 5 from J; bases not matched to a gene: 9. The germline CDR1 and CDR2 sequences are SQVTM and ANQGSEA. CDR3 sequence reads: CSVVGRGTGGNEQYF. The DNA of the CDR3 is TGCAGCGTTGTGGGCCGGGGGACAGGGGGCAACGAGCAGTACTTC.

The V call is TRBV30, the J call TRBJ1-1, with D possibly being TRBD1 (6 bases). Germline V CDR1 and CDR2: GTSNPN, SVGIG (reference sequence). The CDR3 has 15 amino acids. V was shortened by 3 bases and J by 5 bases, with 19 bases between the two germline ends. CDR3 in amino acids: CAWRTVTGSGTEAFF. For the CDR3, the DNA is TGTGCCTGGAGGACGGTCACAGGGTCGGGGACTGAAGCTTTCTTT.

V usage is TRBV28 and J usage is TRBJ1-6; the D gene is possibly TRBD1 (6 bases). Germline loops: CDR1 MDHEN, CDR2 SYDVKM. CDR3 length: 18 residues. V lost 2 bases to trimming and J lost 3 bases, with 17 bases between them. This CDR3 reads CASSLKQTVDSYNSPLHF. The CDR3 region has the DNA TGTGCCAGCAGTTTAAAACAGACGGTGGACAGCTATAATTCACCCCTCCACTTT.

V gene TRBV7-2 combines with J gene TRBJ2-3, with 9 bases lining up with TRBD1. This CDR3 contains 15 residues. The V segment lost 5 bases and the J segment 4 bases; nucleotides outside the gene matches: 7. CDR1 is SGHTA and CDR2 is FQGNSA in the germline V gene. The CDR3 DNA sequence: TGTGCCAGCAGCCTACAGGACAGGGGTCCAGATACGCAGTATTTT. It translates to CASSLQDRGPDTQYF. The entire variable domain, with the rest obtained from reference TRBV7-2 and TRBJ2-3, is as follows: GAGVSQSPSNKVTEKGKDVELRCDPISGHTALYWYRQSLGQGLEFLIYFQGNSAPDKSGLPSDRFSAERTGGSVSTLTIQRTQQEDSAVYLCASSLQDRGPDTQYFGPGTRLTVL.

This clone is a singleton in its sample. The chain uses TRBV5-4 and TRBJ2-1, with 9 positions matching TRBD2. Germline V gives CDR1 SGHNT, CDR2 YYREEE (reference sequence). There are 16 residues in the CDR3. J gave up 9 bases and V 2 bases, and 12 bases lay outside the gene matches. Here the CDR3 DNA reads TGTGCCAGCAGCTTCCGGCGGGGGGGCCCTGGAAGTGAGCAGTTCTTC. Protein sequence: CASSFRRGGPGSEQFF. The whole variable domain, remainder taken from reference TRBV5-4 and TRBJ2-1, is ETGVTQSPTHLIKTRGQQVTLRCSSQSGHNTVSWYQQALGQGPQFIFQYYREEENGRGNFPPRFSGLQFPNYSSELNVNALELDDSALYLCASSFRRGGPGSEQFFGPGTRLTVL.

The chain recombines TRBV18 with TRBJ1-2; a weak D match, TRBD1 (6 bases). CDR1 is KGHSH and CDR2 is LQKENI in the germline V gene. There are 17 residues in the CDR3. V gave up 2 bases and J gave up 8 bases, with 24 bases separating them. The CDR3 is CASSPGQLNWGGYGYTF. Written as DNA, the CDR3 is TGTGCCAGCTCACCAGGACAGCTCAATTGGGGGGGCTACGGCTACACCTTC.

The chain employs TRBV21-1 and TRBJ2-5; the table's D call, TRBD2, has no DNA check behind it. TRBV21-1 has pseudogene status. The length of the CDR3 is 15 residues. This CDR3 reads CASSIRGGNEETQYF. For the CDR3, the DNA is TGTGCCAGCAGCATCCGCGGGGGGAATGAAGAGACCCAGTACTTC.

CDR3 DNA: TGTGCCAGCAGTTCACAGGGTGGGGATTCACCCCTCCACTTT. Protein sequence: CASSSQGGDSPLHF. V and J are TRBV27 and TRBJ1-6; a weak D match, TRBD1 (6 bases). Germline V gene sequence: CDR1 MNHEY, CDR2 SMNVEV (reference sequence). CDR3 length: 14 residues. Trimming cost V 4 bases and J 8 bases, with 12 bases left between them.

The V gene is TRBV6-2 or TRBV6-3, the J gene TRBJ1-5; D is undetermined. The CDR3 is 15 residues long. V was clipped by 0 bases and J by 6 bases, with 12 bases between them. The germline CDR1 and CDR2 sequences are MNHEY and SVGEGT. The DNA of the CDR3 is TGTGCCAGCAGTTACTCTCGGGGAGGAGGTCAGCCCCAGCATTTT. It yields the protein CASSYSRGGGQPQHF.

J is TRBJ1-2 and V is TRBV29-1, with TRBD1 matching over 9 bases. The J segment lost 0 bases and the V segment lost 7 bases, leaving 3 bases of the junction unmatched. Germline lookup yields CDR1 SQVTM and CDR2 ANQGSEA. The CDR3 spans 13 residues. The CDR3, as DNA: TGCAGCGCCCGACAGGGGGCTAACTATGGCTACACCTTC. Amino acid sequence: CSARQGANYGYTF.

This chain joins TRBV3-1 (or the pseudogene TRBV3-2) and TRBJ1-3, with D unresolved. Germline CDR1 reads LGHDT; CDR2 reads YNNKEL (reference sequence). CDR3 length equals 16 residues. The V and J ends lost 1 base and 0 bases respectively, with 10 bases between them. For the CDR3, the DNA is TGTGCCAGCAGCCAAGGGGGAGACATCTCTGGAAACACCATATATTTT. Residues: CASSQGGDISGNTIYF.

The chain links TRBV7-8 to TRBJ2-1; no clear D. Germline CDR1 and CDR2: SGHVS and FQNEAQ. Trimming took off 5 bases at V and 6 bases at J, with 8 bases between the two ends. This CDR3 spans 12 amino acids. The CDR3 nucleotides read TGTGCCAGCAGCCCCCCCGGCAATGAGCAGTTCTTC. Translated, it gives CASSPPGNEQFF.

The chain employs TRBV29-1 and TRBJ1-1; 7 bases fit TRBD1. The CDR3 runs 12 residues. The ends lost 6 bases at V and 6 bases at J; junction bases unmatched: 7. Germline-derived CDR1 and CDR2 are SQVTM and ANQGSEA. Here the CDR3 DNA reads TGCAGCGTGACCGACAGGGATCCTGAAGCTTTCTTT. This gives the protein CSVTDRDPEAFF.

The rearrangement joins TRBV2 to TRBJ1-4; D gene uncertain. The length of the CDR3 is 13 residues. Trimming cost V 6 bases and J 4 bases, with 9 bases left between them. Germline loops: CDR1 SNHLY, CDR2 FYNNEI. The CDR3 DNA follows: TGTGCCAGCAGGGGCAGTAATAATGAAAAACTGTTTTTT. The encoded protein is CASRGSNNEKLFF.

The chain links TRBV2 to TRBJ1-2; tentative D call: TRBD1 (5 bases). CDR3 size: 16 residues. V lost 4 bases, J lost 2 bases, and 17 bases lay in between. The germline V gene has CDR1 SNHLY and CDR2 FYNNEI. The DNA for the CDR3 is TGTGCCAGCAGTGGGCGGTTCGGGGGATCGAACTATGGCTACACCTTC. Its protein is CASSGRFGGSNYGYTF.

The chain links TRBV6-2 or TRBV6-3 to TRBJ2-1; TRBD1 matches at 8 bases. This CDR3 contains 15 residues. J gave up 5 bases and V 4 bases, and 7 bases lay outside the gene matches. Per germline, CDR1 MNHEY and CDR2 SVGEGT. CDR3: CASSFSRTGNNEQFF. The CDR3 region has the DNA TGTGCCAGCAGTTTCTCCAGGACAGGGAACAATGAGCAGTTCTTC.

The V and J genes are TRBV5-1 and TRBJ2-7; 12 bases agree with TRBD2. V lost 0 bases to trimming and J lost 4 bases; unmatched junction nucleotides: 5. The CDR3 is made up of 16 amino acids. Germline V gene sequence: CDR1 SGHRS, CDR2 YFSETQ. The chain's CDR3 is CASSLGTSGARYEQYF. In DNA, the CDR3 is TGCGCCAGCAGCTTGGGGACTAGCGGGGCACGTTACGAGCAGTACTTC.